The clone carrying this T cell receptor (beta chain) came up once. The data were obtained in a study of blood T cell repertoires in COVID-19. Study-wide background: Collection of acute and convalescent COVID-19 samples took place in the United States, Italy and Spain. PBMCs, B-cell-depleted T cells, or T cells were the source of the cDNA or gDNA that made up the material.

Under the authors' procedure: It was from reference gene primer amplification that nucleated cell counts were estimated. Assay used: immunoSEQ multiplex PCR; TCRdb lists only in-frame clones, some missing. The V and J calls and clone size come from that table; D and trimming were worked out from the DNA. The sample has 220,000 or so clones, less than 85% seen once. Trimming cost V 6 bases and J 6 bases; bases outside gene matches: 4. The germline gives CDR1 LGHNT, CDR2 FRNRAP. The CDR3 sequence is 12 residues long. V usage is TRBV12-5 and J usage is TRBJ2-7, with TRBD1 identical over 8 bases. The sequencing input was peripheral blood. The receptor's source is a woman in her 70s with acute or convalescent COVID-19. The CDR3, as DNA: TGTGCTAGTGGCCCCGGGACAGGCGAGCAGTACTTC. Translating gives CASGPGTGEQYF.